A single sample is the source of the 8 T cell receptor beta chains below, sequenced in a study of OX40 agonist ivuxolimab in advanced cancers. Assay used: immunoSEQ multiplex PCR; TCRdb lists only in-frame clones, some missing. The sample holds around 80,000 clones; around 86% are singletons and the top ten take 0.5% to 0.55%. Sequencing used CD4+ or CD8+ T cells sorted from blood, obtained in a trial of the OX40 agonist ivuxolimab. The receptor source for this set is an adult with an advanced solid tumor such as melanoma, head and neck, liver or kidney cancer.

This clone has just a few counts. The V gene is TRBV18, the J gene TRBJ1-1; D unclear. The germline V gene encodes CDR1 KGHSH and CDR2 LQKENI. V shed 5 bases and J shed 2 bases, with 3 bases lying between them. This CDR3 contains 11 residues. The CDR3 sequence: CASSFNTEAFF. The CDR3 bases are TGTGCCAGCTCATTTAACACTGAAGCTTTCTTT.

This rearrangement joins TRBV5-4 to TRBJ1-6, with D possibly being TRBD1 (5 bases). With 3 bases removed from V and 7 bases from J, the gap between germline ends came to 14 bases. The CDR3 is made up of 15 amino acids. Germline lookup yields CDR1 SGHNT and CDR2 YYREEE (reference sequence). The DNA of the CDR3 is TGTGCCAGCAGCTCCGCTAGGGACGGAAATTCACCCCTCCACTTT. It encodes CASSSARDGNSPLHF.

This chain connects TRBV6-4 to TRBJ2-6, with D uncertain. Germline values: CDR1 MRHNA, CDR2 SNTAGT. Trimming pared 1 base from V and 4 bases from J, leaving 8 bases between. This CDR3 has 15 residues. The CDR3 loop is CASSDWAAGANVLTF. As DNA, the CDR3 is TGTGCCAGCAGTGACTGGGCGGCAGGGGCCAACGTCCTGACTTTC.

The chain carries TRBV25-1 and TRBJ2-3; D uncertain. The CDR3 contains 14 residues. Trimming pared 7 bases from V and 0 bases from J, leaving 11 bases between. Germline V gene data show CDR1 as MGHDK and CDR2 as SYGVNS. CDR3 residues: CASIPGLSTDTQYF. The CDR3 region has the DNA TGTGCCAGCATTCCAGGCCTTAGCACAGATACGCAGTATTTT. The variable domain in full, with the rest retrieved from reference TRBV25-1 and TRBJ2-3, is EADIYQTPRYLVIGTGKKITLECSQTMGHDKMYWYQQDPGMELHLIHYSYGVNSTEKGDLSSESTVSRIRTEHFPLTLESARPSHTSQYLCASIPGLSTDTQYFGPGTRLTVL.

The chain uses TRBV7-2 and TRBJ2-3; 11 positions match TRBD2. The CDR3 sequence is 15 residues long. The V and J ends lost 4 bases and 4 bases, in that order; junction bases with no gene match: 4. Per the germline V gene, CDR1 is SGHTA and CDR2 is FQGNSA. CDR3 coding DNA: TGTGCCAGCAGCTCAGGGACTAGCGGATCAGATACGCAGTATTTT. Protein product: CASSSGTSGSDTQYF. Filled out from reference TRBV7-2 and TRBJ2-3, the complete variable domain reads GAGVSQSPSNKVTEKGKDVELRCDPISGHTALYWYRQSLGQGLEFLIYFQGNSAPDKSGLPSDRFSAERTGGSVSTLTIQRTQQEDSAVYLCASSSGTSGSDTQYFGPGTRLTVL.

V is TRBV5-6 and J is TRBJ2-3, with 11 positions matching TRBD2. CDR1 is SGHDT and CDR2 is YYEEEE in the germline V gene. This CDR3 is 17 amino acids long. The J segment lost 0 bases and the V segment lost 7 bases, leaving 10 bases of the junction unmatched. The CDR3 DNA follows: TGTGCCAGCGGTCGACTAGCGGGAATGAGTAGCACAGATACGCAGTATTTT. Protein: CASGRLAGMSSTDTQYF.

The V gene is TRBV29-1, the J gene TRBJ1-2, with 8 bases fitting TRBD1. The ends lost 6 bases at V and 5 bases at J; junction bases unmatched: 8. The V gene's germline CDR1 is SQVTM and CDR2 ANQGSEA. This CDR3 region has 13 residues. Here the CDR3 reads CSVGQGLGYGYTF. CDR3 bases: TGCAGCGTCGGACAGGGTTTGGGGTATGGCTACACCTTC.

This clone was seen a few times. The CDR3 spells CASSLEAVGELFF. The CDR3 DNA follows: TGCGCCAGCAGCTTGGAGGCAGTGGGGGAGCTGTTTTTT. This rearrangement joins TRBV5-1 to TRBJ2-2; D remains ambiguous. The CDR3 loop spans 13 amino acids. V dropped 0 bases and J dropped 8 bases, with 8 bases sitting between them. Germline V lookup: CDR1 SGHRS, CDR2 YFSETQ.